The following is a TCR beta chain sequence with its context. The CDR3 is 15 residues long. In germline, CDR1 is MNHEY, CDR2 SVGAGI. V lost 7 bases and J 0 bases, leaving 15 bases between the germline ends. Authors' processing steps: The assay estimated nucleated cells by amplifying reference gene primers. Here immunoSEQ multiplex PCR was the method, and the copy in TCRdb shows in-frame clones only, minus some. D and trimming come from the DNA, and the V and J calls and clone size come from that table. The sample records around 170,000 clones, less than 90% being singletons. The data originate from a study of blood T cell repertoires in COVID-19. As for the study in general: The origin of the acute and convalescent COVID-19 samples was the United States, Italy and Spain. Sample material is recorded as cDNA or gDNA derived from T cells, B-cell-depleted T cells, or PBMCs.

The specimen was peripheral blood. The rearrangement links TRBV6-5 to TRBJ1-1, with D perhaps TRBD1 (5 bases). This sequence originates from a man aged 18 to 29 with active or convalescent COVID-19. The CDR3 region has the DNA TGTGCCAGCACCGCAATCAGGGCAGTGAACACTGAAGCTTTCTTT. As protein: CASTAIRAVNTEAFF.